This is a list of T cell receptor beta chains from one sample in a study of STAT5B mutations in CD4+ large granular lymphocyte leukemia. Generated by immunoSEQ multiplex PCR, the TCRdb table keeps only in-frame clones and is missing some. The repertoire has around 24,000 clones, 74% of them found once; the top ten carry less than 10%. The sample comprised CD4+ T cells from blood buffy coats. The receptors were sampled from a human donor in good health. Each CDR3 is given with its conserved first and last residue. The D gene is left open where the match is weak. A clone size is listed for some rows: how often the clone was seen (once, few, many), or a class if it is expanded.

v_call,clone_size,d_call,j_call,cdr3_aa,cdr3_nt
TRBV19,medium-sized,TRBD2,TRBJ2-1,CASSPLAAPYNEQFF,TGTGCCAGTAGCCCACTAGCGGCGCCTTACAATGAGCAGTTCTTC
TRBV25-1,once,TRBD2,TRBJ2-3,CASSDGRAVDTQYF,TGTGCCAGCAGTGACGGGAGGGCCGTAGATACGCAGTATTTT
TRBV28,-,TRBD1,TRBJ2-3,CASRAGTGVTDTQYF,TGTGCCAGCAGGGCCGGGACAGGGGTAACAGATACGCAGTATTTT
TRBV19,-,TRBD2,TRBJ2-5,CASSSGSFYQETQYF,TGTGCCAGTTCTAGCGGGAGTTTTTACCAAGAGACCCAGTACTTC
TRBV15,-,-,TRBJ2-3,CATSKRQVPDTQYF,TGTGCCACCAGTAAGAGACAGGTTCCAGATACGCAGTATTTT
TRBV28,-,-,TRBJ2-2,CASRDPGEPSNTGELFF,TGTGCCAGCAGGGACCCGGGGGAGCCATCGAACACCGGGGAGCTGTTTTTT
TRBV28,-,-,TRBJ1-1,CASRRPGMETEAFF,TGTGCCAGCAGACGGCCAGGGATGGAAACTGAAGCTTTCTTT
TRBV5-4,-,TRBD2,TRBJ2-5,CALREVTRETQYF,TGTGCCCTCCGGGAGGTTACCCGAGAGACCCAGTACTTC
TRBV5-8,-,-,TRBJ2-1,CASSLKWNEQFF,TGTGCCAGCAGCTTGAAGTGGAATGAGCAGTTCTTC
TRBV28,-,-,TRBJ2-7,CASSFGGLRAGEQYF,TGTGCCAGCAGTTTCGGGGGTCTCCGGGCAGGCGAGCAGTACTTC
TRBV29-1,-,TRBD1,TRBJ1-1,CSVEEGQGLNTEAFF,TGCAGCGTTGAAGAGGGACAGGGATTGAACACTGAAGCTTTCTTT
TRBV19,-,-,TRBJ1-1,CASSYTNTEAFF,TGTGCCAGTAGTTACACGAACACTGAAGCTTTCTTT
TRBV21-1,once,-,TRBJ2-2,CASINGVHGTGELFF,TGTGCCAGCATTAACGGGGTGCACGGGACCGGGGAGCTGTTTTTT
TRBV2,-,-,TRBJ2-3,CASRRMKDTDTQYF,TGTGCCAGCAGGAGAATGAAGGACACAGATACGCAGTATTTT
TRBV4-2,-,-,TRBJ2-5,CASSQDLGYGETQYF,TGTGCCAGCAGCCAAGATCTGGGGTACGGGGAGACCCAGTACTTC
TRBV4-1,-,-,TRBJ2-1,CASSQGWISRDNEQFF,TGCGCCAGCAGCCAAGGATGGATCTCACGGGACAATGAGCAGTTCTTC
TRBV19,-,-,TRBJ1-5,CASTPTRSNQPQHF,TGTGCCAGCACCCCGACAAGGAGCAATCAGCCCCAGCATTTT
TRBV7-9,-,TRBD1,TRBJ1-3,CASSPRGSTGLNTIYF,TGTGCCAGCAGCCCTAGAGGGTCGACAGGGTTAAACACCATATATTTT
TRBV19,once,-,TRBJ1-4,CASTPHQGLASINEKLFF,TGTGCCAGTACCCCCCACCAGGGGCTTGCCTCGATAAATGAAAAACTGTTTTTT
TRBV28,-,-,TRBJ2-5,CASTTTGTVGKTQYF,TGTGCCAGCACAACAACCGGGACTGTAGGAAAGACCCAGTACTTC
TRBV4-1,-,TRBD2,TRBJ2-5,CASSPIGLAGQTQYF,TGCGCCAGCAGCCCCATTGGACTAGCGGGGCAGACCCAGTACTTC
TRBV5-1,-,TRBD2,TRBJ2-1,CASSLLAGRYNEQFF,TGCGCCAGCAGCCTTCTAGCGGGAAGGTACAATGAGCAGTTCTTC
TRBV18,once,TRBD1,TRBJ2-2,CASSLQGHMDTGELFF,TGTGCCAGCTCACTACAGGGGCATATGGACACCGGGGAGCTGTTTTTT
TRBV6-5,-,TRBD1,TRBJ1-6,CASSYTDRARNSPLHF,TGTGCCAGCAGTTACACGGACAGGGCAAGGAATTCACCCCTCCACTTT
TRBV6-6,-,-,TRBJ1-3,CASPTPAGNTIYF,TGTGCCAGTCCCACCCCGGCTGGAAACACCATATATTTT
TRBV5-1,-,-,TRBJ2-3,CASSSGIASTDTQYF,TGCGCCAGCAGCTCAGGGATCGCTAGCACAGATACGCAGTATTTT
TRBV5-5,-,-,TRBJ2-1,CASSSFGSYNEQFF,TGTGCCAGCAGCTCCTTTGGGTCCTACAATGAGCAGTTCTTC
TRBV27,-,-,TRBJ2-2,CASSGVYRVAGTGELFF,TGTGCCAGCAGTGGGGTTTACAGGGTGGCGGGTACCGGGGAGCTGTTTTTT
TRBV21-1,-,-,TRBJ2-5,CASSNRGCQETQYF,TGTGCCAGCAGCAACCGGGGGTGCCAAGAGACCCAGTACTTC
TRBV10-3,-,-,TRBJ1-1,CAISEYYVNTEAFF,TGTGCCATCAGTGAGTATTATGTGAACACTGAAGCTTTCTTT
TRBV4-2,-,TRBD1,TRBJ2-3,CASSQQTGPDTQYF,TGTGCCAGCAGCCAACAGACAGGGCCAGATACGCAGTATTTT
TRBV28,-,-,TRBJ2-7,CASSLIQGKQYF,TGTGCCAGCAGCCTGATCCAGGGGAAGCAGTACTTC
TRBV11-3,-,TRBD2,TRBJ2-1,CASSLSSGGGEQFF,TGTGCCAGCAGCTTAAGTAGCGGGGGCGGTGAGCAGTTCTTC
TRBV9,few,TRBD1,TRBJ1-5,CASSVGTGDQPQHF,TGTGCCAGCAGCGTAGGGACAGGGGATCAGCCCCAGCATTTT
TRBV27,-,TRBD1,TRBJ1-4,CASSRQGSEKLFF,TGTGCCAGCAGTAGACAGGGAAGTGAAAAACTGTTTTTT
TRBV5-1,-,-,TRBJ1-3,CASSSTRGNSGNTIYF,TGCGCCAGCAGCTCTACAAGGGGGAACTCTGGAAACACCATATATTTT
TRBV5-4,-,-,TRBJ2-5,CASSFLLRDTNEETQYF,TGTGCCAGCAGCTTCTTATTGCGGGACACCAATGAAGAGACCCAGTACTTC
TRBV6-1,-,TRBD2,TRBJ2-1,CASSPTSGRNEQFF,TGTGCCAGCAGCCCGACTAGCGGGAGGAATGAGCAGTTCTTC
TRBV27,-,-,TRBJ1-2,CASSLKFVGRNLYTF,TGTGCCAGCAGTTTAAAGTTTGTAGGGAGAAACCTCTACACCTTC
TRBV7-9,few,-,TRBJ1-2,CASSFGELGGYTF,TGTGCCAGCAGCTTTGGGGAGCTGGGGGGCTACACCTTC
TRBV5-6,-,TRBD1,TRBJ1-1,CASSRDRGQVYTEAFF,TGTGCCAGCAGCCGGGACAGGGGGCAGGTATACACTGAAGCTTTCTTT
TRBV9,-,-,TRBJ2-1,CASSVGGEQFF,TGTGCCAGCAGCGTAGGCGGGGAGCAGTTCTTC
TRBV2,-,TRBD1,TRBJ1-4,CASSYLTGGDEKLFF,TGTGCCAGCAGTTACTTGACAGGGGGGGATGAAAAACTGTTTTTT
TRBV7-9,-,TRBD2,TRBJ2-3,CASSLAYLADTDTQYF,TGTGCCAGCAGCTTAGCTTACCTAGCGGACACAGATACGCAGTATTTT
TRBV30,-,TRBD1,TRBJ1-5,CAWSADGQGSNQPQHF,TGTGCCTGGAGTGCCGATGGACAGGGAAGCAATCAGCCCCAGCATTTT
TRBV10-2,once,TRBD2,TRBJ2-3,CASRTDRLAGATDTQYF,TGCGCCAGCAGAACTGATCGACTAGCGGGAGCCACAGATACGCAGTATTTT
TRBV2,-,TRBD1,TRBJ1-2,CASSRDREGYYGYTF,TGTGCCAGCAGCCGGGACAGGGAGGGGTACTATGGCTACACCTTC
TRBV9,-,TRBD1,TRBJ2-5,CASSVATRGQVETQYF,TGTGCCAGCAGCGTAGCTACCAGGGGACAGGTAGAGACCCAGTACTTC
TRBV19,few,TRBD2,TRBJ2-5,CASTKTSGQETQYF,TGTGCCAGTACCAAGACTAGCGGGCAAGAGACCCAGTACTTC
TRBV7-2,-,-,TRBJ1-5,CASSLAPGLDQPQHF,TGTGCCAGCAGCTTAGCGCCGGGTTTGGATCAGCCCCAGCATTTT
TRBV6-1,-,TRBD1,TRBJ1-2,CASSESAAGGGRYTF,TGTGCCAGCAGTGAAAGCGCGGCAGGGGGCGGGCGCTACACCTTC
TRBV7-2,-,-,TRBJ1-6,CASSRQIYNSPLHF,TGTGCCAGCAGCCGACAGATATATAATTCACCCCTCCACTTT
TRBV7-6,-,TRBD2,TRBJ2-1,CASSMSHGGNYNEQFF,TGTGCCAGCAGCATGTCCCACGGGGGGAACTACAATGAGCAGTTCTTC
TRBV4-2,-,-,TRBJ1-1,CASTLETGLDTEAFF,TGTGCCAGCACCCTTGAAACAGGGTTGGACACTGAAGCTTTCTTT
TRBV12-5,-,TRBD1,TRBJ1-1,CASATGQADTEAFF,TGTGCTAGTGCCACGGGACAGGCGGACACTGAAGCTTTCTTT